Listed below are T cell receptor beta chains from one sample, sequenced in a study of blood T cell repertoires in COVID-19. Clones were sequenced by immunoSEQ multiplex PCR, and TCRdb holds only the in-frame ones, with some missing. The table records about 160,000 clones, roughly nine tenths of them present only once. The sequenced material came from peripheral blood. The origin of the receptors is a woman aged 70-85 years with acute or convalescent COVID-19. The CDR3 runs from the conserved cysteine through the conserved F or W. A D gene is named only where the DNA matches it firmly. Only part of the rows carry a size: once, few, many, or a class if the clone is expanded.

abundance | d_gene | j_gene | v_gene | CDR3aa
. | . | TRBJ1-1 | TRBV29-1 | CSVAREMNTEAFF
. | TRBD1 | TRBJ2-7 | TRBV6-6 | CASSYRDRREDEQYF
. | TRBD2 | TRBJ2-5 | TRBV5-1 | CASSLGTSGRWETQYF
few | . | TRBJ1-3 | TRBV29-1 | CSVGNPSSGNTIYF
. | . | TRBJ2-7 | TRBV6-5 | CASRSSYEQYF
. | . | TRBJ1-2 | TRBV7-2 | CASSLSYRRNYGYTF
. | TRBD2 | TRBJ2-7 | TRBV28 | CASSTRLAGTHEQYF
few | . | TRBJ2-5 | TRBV7-9 | CASSLFPGNVLLVTQYF
. | TRBD1 | TRBJ1-2 | TRBV7-2 | CASSPGDRNYGYTF
. | TRBD1 | TRBJ2-7 | TRBV28 | CASSLRTGASYEQYF
. | . | TRBJ1-5 | TRBV28 | CASSLIGVWQPQHF
once | TRBD2 | TRBJ2-1 | TRBV10-3 | CAISPTSGGRGEQFF
. | TRBD2 | TRBJ2-1 | TRBV4-1 | CASSQGLAGINEQFF
. | TRBD1 | TRBJ2-2 | TRBV7-2 | CASSPRTGATGELFF
. | . | TRBJ1-3 | TRBV30 | CAWEAGRVGNTIYF
. | . | TRBJ1-2 | TRBV20-1 | CSGLQGGYTF
. | . | TRBJ2-1 | TRBV2 | CASSEGRAGRRKFF
. | . | TRBJ1-5 | TRBV18 | CASSHGTHNQPQHF
few | TRBD1 | TRBJ2-1 | TRBV27 | CASSSSTGSYNEQFF
. | TRBD2 | TRBJ2-1 | TRBV7-8 | CASSSPGTSGRRRGNEQFF
. | TRBD2 | TRBJ2-1 | TRBV14 | CASSQDLAGPYNEQFF
. | TRBD1 | TRBJ1-1 | TRBV6-5 | CASSTRTGGVSEAFF
few | . | TRBJ2-3 | TRBV5-6 | CASSLGDYTDTQYF
. | TRBD1 | TRBJ1-1 | TRBV6-2/TRBV6-3 | CASSIDRGGTEAFF
few | . | TRBJ2-5 | TRBV10-3 | CAISEGIGETQYF
. | TRBD1 | TRBJ1-5 | TRBV19 | CASSTRQGSFNQPQHF
once | . | TRBJ2-3 | TRBV5-1 | CASKSVAGLPDTQYF
few | . | TRBJ2-1 | TRBV12-1 | CAPSGSGDYNEQFF
. | . | TRBJ2-1 | TRBV13 | CASSLLGLIAYNEQFF
. | TRBD1 | TRBJ2-1 | TRBV9 | CASSLGAGGLYNEQFF
few | TRBD2 | TRBJ2-7 | TRBV5-1 | CASSLVKRTSGISEQYF
. | . | TRBJ1-1 | TRBV3-1/TRBV3-2 | CASSQMVNSPEAFF
. | TRBD2 | TRBJ2-1 | TRBV5-1 | CASSLLAGAGSNEQFF
. | . | TRBJ1-5 | TRBV19 | CASSIAVLGGANQPQHF
. | TRBD1 | TRBJ2-7 | TRBV18 | CASSPRTGTYEQYF
. | . | TRBJ2-7 | TRBV4-1 | CASSQDPTDRYEQYF
. | TRBD1 | TRBJ1-5 | TRBV28 | CASTGGYSNQPQHF
. | . | TRBJ1-2 | TRBV2 | CASSDSSRASGYTF
. | TRBD1 | TRBJ1-4 | TRBV30 | CAWSYRGSHEKLFF
. | TRBD1 | TRBJ1-3 | TRBV6-5 | CASQQGGAGNTIYF
. | TRBD1 | TRBJ1-3 | TRBV5-5 | CASSSTGVVGNTIYF
. | . | TRBJ2-5 | TRBV18 | CASSDSRETQYF
. | . | TRBJ2-7 | TRBV9 | CASSLGGGPSEQYF
. | TRBD2 | TRBJ2-7 | TRBV4-2 | CASSPSRGGSIYEQYF
. | TRBD1 | TRBJ2-7 | TRBV6-5 | CASSTRQGANYEQYF
. | TRBD1 | TRBJ2-4 | TRBV28 | CASRPSLTGGIQYF